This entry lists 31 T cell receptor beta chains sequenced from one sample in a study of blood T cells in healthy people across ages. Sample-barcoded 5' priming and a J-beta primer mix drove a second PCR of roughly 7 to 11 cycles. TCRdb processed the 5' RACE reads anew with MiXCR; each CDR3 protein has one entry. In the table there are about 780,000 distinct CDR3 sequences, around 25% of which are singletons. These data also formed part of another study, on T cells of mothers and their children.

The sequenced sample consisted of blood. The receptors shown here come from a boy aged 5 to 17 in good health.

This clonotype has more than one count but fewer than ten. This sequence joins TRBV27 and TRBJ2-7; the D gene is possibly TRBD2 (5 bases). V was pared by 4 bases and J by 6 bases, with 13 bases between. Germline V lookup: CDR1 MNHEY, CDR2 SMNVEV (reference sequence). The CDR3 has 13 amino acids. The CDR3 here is CASSWTGRGEQYF. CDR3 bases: TGTGCCAGCAGTTGGACTGGGCGCGGCGAGCAGTACTTC.

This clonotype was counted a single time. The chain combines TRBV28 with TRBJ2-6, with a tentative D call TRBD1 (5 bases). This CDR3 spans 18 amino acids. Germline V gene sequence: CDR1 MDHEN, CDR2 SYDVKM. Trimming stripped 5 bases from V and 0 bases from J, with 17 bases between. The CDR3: CASSAQQVPSSGANVLTF. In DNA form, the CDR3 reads TGTGCCAGCAGTGCCCAACAGGTCCCCAGCTCTGGGGCCAACGTCCTGACTTTC.

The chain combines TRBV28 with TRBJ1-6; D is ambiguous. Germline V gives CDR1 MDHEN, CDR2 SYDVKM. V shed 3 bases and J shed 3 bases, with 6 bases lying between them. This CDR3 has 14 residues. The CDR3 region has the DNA TGTGCCAGCAGTTTCTCTGGCTATAATTCACCCCTCCACTTT. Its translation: CASSFSGYNSPLHF.

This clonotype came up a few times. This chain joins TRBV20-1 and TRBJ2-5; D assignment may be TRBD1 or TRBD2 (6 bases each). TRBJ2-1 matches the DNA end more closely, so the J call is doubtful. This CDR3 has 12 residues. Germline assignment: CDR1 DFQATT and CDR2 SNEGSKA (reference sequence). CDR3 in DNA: TGCAGTGCTTTGGGGGGCGGCAATGAGCAGTTCTTC. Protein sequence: CSALGGGNEQFF.

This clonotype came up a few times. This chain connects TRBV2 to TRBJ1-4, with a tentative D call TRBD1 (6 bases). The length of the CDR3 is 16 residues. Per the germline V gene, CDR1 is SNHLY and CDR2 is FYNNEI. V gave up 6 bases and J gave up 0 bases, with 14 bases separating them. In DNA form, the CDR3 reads TGTGCCAGCAGCTACAGGGCCCCTCCAACTAATGAAAAACTGTTTTTT. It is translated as CASSYRAPPTNEKLFF.

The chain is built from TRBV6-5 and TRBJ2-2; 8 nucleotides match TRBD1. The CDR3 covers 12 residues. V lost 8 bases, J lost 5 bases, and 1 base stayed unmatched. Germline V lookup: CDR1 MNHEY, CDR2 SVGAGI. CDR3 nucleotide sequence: TGTGCCAGCGACAGGGGAACCGGGGAGCTGTTTTTT. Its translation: CASDRGTGELFF.

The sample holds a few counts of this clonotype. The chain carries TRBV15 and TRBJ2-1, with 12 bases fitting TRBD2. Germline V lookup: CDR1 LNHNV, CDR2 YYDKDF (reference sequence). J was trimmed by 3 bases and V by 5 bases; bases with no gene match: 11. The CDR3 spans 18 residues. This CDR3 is CATSPRTSGTRFYNEQFF. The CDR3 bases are TGTGCCACCAGCCCTCGGACTAGCGGGACCCGTTTCTACAATGAGCAGTTCTTC.

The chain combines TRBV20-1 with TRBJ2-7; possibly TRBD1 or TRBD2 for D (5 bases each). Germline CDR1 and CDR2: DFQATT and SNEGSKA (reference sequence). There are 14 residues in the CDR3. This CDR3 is CGAHPEAGSYEQYF. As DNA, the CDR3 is TGCGGAGCCCACCCCGAGGCAGGGAGCTACGAGCAGTACTTC.

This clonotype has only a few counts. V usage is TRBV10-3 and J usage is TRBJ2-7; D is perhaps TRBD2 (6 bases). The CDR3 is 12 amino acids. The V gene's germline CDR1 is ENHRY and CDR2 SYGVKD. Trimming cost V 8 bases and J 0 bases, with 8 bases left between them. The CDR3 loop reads CAIGGASYEQYF. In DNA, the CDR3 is TGTGCCATCGGCGGGGCCTCCTACGAGCAGTACTTC.

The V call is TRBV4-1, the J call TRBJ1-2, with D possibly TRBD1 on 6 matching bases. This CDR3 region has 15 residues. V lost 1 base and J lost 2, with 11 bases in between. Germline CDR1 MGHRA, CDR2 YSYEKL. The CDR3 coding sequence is TGCGCCAGCAGCCAAGTAGGGGACACAAACTATGGCTACACCTTC. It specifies CASSQVGDTNYGYTF.

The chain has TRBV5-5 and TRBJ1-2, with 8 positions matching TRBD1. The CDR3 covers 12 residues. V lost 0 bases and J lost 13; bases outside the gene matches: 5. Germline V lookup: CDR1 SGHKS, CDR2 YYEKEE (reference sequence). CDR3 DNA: TGTGCCAGCAGCTTGGGGACAGGGTATTGCACCTTC. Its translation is CASSLGTGYCTF.

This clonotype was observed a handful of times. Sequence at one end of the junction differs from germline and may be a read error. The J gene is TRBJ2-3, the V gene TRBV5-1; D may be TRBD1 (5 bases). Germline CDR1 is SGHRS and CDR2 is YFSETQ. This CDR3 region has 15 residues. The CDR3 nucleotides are TGCGCCAGCAGCTCATGGGCAGGGTTGGCAGACACGCAGTATTTT. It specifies CASSSWAGLADTQYF.

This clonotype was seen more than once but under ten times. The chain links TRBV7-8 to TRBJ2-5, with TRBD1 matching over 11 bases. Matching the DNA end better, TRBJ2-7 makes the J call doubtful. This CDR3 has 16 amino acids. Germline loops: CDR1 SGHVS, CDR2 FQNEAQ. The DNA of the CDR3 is TGTGCCAGCAGCGTCCGACCGGGACAGGGGGGCGACGAGCAGTACTTC. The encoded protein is CASSVRPGQGGDEQYF.

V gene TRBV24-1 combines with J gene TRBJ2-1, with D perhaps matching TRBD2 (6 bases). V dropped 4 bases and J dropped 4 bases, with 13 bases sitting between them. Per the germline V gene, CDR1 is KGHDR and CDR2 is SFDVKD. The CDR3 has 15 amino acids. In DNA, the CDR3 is TGTGCCACCAGTGACCCGGGGGAATCTTACAATGAGCAGTTCTTC. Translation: CATSDPGESYNEQFF.

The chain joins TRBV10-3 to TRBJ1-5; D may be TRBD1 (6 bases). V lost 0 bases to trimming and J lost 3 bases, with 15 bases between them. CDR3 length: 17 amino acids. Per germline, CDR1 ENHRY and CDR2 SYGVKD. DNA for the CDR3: TGTGCCATCAGTGAGTCTCCCGGGGGCGCCGACAATCAGCCCCAGCATTTT. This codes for CAISESPGGADNQPQHF.

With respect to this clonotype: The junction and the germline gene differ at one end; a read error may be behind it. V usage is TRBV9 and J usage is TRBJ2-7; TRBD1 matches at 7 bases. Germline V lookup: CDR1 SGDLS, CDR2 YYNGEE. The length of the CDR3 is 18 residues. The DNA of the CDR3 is TGTGCCGGCAGCGCCAGGTCCCTTCCCGGACAGGCTGGATACGAGCAGTACTTC. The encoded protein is CAGSARSLPGQAGYEQYF.

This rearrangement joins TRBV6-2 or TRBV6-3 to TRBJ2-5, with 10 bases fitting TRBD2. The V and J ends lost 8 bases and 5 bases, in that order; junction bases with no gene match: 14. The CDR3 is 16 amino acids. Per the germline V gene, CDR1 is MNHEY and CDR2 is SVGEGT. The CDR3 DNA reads TGTGCCAGCCTTCCTCGGACTAGCGGCCTCCTGGAGACCCAGTACTTC. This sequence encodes CASLPRTSGLLETQYF.

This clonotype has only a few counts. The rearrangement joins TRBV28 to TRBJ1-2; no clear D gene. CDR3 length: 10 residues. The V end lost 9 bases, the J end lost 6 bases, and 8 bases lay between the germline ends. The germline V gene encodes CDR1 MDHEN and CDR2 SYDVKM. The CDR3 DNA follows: TGTGCCAGTGGGTGGAATGGCTACACCTTC. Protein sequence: CASGWNGYTF.

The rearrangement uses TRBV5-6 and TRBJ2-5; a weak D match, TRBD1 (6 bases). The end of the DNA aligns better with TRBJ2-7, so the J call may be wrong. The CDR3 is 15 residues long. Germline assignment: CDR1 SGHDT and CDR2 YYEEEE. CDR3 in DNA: TGTGCCAGCAGCTTGGTCTCGGACAGTCGTTACGAGCAGTACTTC. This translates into CASSLVSDSRYEQYF.

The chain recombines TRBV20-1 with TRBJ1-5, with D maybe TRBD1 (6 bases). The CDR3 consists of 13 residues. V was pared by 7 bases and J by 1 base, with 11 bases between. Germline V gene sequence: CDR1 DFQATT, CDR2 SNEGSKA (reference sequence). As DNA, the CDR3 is TGCAGTGAAAACAGGGAAAGCAATCAGCCCCAGCATTTT. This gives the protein CSENRESNQPQHF.

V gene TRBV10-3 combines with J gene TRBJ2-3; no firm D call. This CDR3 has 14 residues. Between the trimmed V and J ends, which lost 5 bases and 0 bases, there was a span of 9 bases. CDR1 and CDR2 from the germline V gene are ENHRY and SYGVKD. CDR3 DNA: TGTGCCATCAGTCGGCAGACTAGCACAGATACGCAGTATTTT. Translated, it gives CAISRQTSTDTQYF.

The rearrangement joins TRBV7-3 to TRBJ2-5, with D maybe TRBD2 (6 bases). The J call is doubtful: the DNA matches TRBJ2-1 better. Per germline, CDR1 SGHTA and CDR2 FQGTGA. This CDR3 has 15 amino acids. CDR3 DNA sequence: TGTGCCAGCAGCTTAAGTAGCGACGCGGGAAATGAGCAGTTCTTC. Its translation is CASSLSSDAGNEQFF.

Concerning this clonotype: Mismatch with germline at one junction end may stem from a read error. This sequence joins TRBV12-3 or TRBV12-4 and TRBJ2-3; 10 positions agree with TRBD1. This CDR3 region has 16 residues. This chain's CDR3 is CASSLVGTGAGDAQYF. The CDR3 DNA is TGTGCCAGCAGTTTGGTCGGGACAGGGGCCGGAGATGCGCAGTATTTT.

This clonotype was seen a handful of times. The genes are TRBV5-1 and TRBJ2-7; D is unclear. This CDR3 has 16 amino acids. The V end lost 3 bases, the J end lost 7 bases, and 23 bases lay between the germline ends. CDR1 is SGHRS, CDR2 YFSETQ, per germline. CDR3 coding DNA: TGCGCCAGCAGCTCGACCTCGGGCTACGTCTCTCGGGAGCAGTACTTC. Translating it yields CASSSTSGYVSREQYF.

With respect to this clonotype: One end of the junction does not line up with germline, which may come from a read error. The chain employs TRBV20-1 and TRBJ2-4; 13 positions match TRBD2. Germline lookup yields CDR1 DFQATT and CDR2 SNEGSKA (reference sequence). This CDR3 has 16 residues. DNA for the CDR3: TGCAGTGCTAGAGATCCGACTAGCGGGGGGAAAAACATTCGGTGCTTC. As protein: CSARDPTSGGKNIRCF.

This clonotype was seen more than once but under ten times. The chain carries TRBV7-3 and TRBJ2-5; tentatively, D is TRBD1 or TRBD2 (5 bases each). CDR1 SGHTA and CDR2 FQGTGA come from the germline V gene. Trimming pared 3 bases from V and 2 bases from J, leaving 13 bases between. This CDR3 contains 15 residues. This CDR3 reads CASSFAGTVQETQYF. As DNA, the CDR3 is TGTGCCAGCAGCTTCGCCGGGACGGTTCAAGAGACCCAGTACTTC.

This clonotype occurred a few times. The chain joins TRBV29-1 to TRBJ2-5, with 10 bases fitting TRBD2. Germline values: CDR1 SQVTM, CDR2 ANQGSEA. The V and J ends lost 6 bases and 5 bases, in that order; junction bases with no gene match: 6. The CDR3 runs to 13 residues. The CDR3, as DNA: TGCAGCGTGTTCAGCGGGGGGGCGGAGACCCAGTACTTC. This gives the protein CSVFSGGAETQYF. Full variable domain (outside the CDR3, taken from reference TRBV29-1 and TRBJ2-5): SAVISQKPSRDICQRGTSLTIQCQVDSQVTMMFWYRQQPGQSLTLIATANQGSEATYESGFVIDKFPISRPNLTFSTLTVSNMSPEDSSIYLCSVFSGGAETQYFGPGTRLLVL.

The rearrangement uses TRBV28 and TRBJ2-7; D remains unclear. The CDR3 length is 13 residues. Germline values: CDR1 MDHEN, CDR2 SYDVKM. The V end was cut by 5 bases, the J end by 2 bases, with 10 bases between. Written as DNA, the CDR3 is TGTGCCAGCAGTGCCGACTCGACCTACGAGCAGTACTTC. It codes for CASSADSTYEQYF.

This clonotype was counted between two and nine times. Written as DNA, the CDR3 is TGTGCCATCAGTGAGAGCGGGGGACAGACCCAGTACTTC. This encodes CAISESGGQTQYF. The chain uses TRBV10-3 and TRBJ2-5, with 8 bases that match TRBD2. Trimming removed 2 bases from V and 6 bases from J; junction bases left unmatched: 2. The CDR3 loop spans 13 amino acids. The germline V gene has CDR1 ENHRY and CDR2 SYGVKD.

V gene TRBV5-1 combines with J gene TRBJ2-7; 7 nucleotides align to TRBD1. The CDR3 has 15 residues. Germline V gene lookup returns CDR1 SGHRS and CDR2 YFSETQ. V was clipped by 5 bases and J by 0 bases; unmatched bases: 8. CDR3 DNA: TGCGCCAGCAGAGGCACAGGGGTCAACTCCTACGAGCAGTACTTC. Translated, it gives CASRGTGVNSYEQYF.

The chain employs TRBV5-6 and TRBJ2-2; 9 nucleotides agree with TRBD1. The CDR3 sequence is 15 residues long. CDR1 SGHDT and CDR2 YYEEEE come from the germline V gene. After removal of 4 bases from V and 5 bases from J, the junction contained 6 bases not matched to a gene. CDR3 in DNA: TGTGCCAGCAGCCTACAGGGGGCGCAGACCGGGGAGCTGTTTTTT. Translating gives CASSLQGAQTGELFF.